The entry below gives a single T cell receptor (beta chain) sequence along with its context. Its antigen is still unknown. A junction boundary mismatches the germline segment, possibly from a read error. This entry is derived from a study of T cell repertoires in cytomegalovirus infection (dated by TCRdb to between 2018 and 2021). About the full investigation: The HLA type of each donor mattered for the analysis, because public TCR beta signatures pointed to carriage of CMV infection along with the matching HLA type. The research as a whole found: Cumulative frequency of public TCR beta family members discriminated carriers of CMV infection plus the relevant HLA type in this cohort and an independent approximately 350-donor cohort. The ex vivo response was dominated by HLA-C-restricted CMV-specific TCR beta clonotypes, and the single most frequent clonotype in two of eight donors was supplied by these HLA-C-restricted clonotypes.

The CDR3 contains 14 residues, cysteine and phenylalanine counted. Left in the record is the CDR3 DNA by itself, 42 bases read in frame from the first base. The germline V gene provides CDR1 MGHDK and CDR2 SYGVNS. Sequenced on an Illumina HiSeq 1500. TCRdb took the public reads, trimmed them with fastp at Q25, ran MiXCR for clone calling and kept in-frame beta chains. Entries that share a CDR3 protein sequence are merged under the most common genes and DNA. This sample lists some 700,000 distinct CDR3 sequences; about 40% were detected once. The ten top clones hold around 3% of the sample. This receptor was obtained from a human donor in good health (CMV status not recorded). Some clones in this sample may be carry-over from other donors' samples. Sequencing was carried out using PBMCs. This chain joins TRBV25-1 to TRBJ1-1; the D region possibly corresponds to TRBD1 (6 bases align). This receptor carries the CDR3 CASRVHGDTPETLF. The base sequence is TGTGCCAGCAGAGTGCATGGGGACACCCCTGAGACTTTATTT.